This TCR beta chain was sequenced in a study of T cells after yellow fever vaccination. For the study at large: The authors prepared low-cell-number fractions using SMART-Seq v4 Ultra Low Input.

TCRdb independently ran MiXCR on the 5' RACE reads; one entry per CDR3 protein. This repertoire shows some 500,000 distinct CDR3 sequences, roughly 14% found once; its top ten account for about an eighth. Whole-study findings and limits: Bulk-population clonotypes that are abundant could appear as contaminants in FACS-sorted repertoires. A large majority of primary-vaccination clones showed up again after the booster (about 96% CD4, 88% CD8).

This clonotype came up a few times. Antigen: not known. Germline V gene lookup returns CDR1 SEHNR and CDR2 FQNEAQ (reference sequence). The CDR3 runs 11 residues. Trimming shortened V by 1 base and J by 11 bases, and 8 bases separated the two germline ends. The receptor was isolated from a young man who received the YFV17D yellow fever vaccine. This chain joins TRBV7-9 and TRBJ1-1, with D hard to call. The sample in question was PBMCs, obtained on the day of the yellow fever booster vaccination. The CDR3, as DNA: TGTGCCAGCAGCTTAGGACCTGGGGCTTTCTTT. The encoded protein is CASSLGPGAFF.